The 10 T cell receptor beta chains listed next were all sequenced from one sample in a study of post-analysis software for immune sequencing data. Notes on the study in general: A handful of TRBV segments were more frequent in patients than controls; TRBV5-6, TRBV5-1 and TRBV20-1 belonged to this group.

Each TCR beta cDNA library carried unique molecular identifiers. Via MiXCR, TCRdb re-called the PCR reads, giving one row per CDR3 protein. Of hundreds of thousands of distinct CDR3 sequences in the sample, about 40% are singletons; the top ten hold around 1.7%. The antigens for these receptors are not known. The source material was blood. The receptors stem from a girl aged 5-17 years with multiple sclerosis.

On this clonotype: The junction differs from germline at one of its ends, possibly a read error. The chain recombines TRBV14 with TRBJ1-2; a possible D gene is TRBD1 (6 bases). CDR3 length: 16 amino acids. Germline V gene lookup returns CDR1 SGHDN and CDR2 FVKESK. The CDR3 reads CASGQEVGGLEYGYTF. The CDR3 DNA reads TGTGCCAGCGGCCAAGAAGTCGGGGGGCTAGAATATGGCTACACCTTC. Full variable domain (missing parts from reference TRBV14 and TRBJ1-2): EAGVTQFPSHSVIEKGQTVTLRCDPISGHDNLYWYRRVMGKEIKFLLHFVKESKQDESGMPNNRFLAERTGGTYSTLKVQPAELEDSGVYFCASGQEVGGLEYGYTFGSGTRLTVV.

The rearrangement uses TRBV7-9 and TRBJ1-2, with 9 bases identical to TRBD1. The CDR3 has 16 residues. Germline V gene sequence: CDR1 SEHNR, CDR2 FQNEAQ (reference sequence). The junction had 6 bases not matched to a gene; V was cut back by 2 bases and J by 2 bases. The CDR3 nucleotides read TGTGCCAGCAGCTTAAATTGGGACAGGGACAACTATGGCTACACCTTC. Its translation is CASSLNWDRDNYGYTF. Supplemented by reference TRBV7-9 and TRBJ1-2, the full variable domain reads DTGVSQNPRHKITKRGQNVTFRCDPISEHNRLYWYRQTLGQGPEFLTYFQNEAQLEKSRLLSDRFSAERPKGSFSTLEIQRTEQGDSAMYLCASSLNWDRDNYGYTFGSGTRLTVV.

The chain carries TRBV5-1 and TRBJ2-1; D is unresolved. CDR1 is SGHRS, CDR2 YFSETQ, per germline. The length of the CDR3 is 15 residues. Trimming took off 5 bases at V and 4 bases at J, with 16 bases between the two ends. CDR3 sequence (DNA): TGCGCCAGCAGTACCATATCAGGCGAGTACAATGAGCAGTTCTTC. Protein: CASSTISGEYNEQFF.

The V call is TRBV6-5, the J call TRBJ1-2, with TRBD1 matching 7 bases. V lost 0 bases and J lost 6; bases outside the gene matches: 7. The CDR3 sequence is 15 residues long. Germline-derived CDR1 and CDR2 are MNHEY and SVGAGI. The CDR3 coding sequence is TGTGCCAGCAGTTACTCGAATGGAGGGGGCGATGGCTACACCTTC. Residues: CASSYSNGGGDGYTF.

This clonotype was detected only a few times. The chain combines TRBV7-2 with TRBJ2-1; the match to TRBD1 covers 7 bases. Germline CDR1 reads SGHTA; CDR2 reads FQGNSA. The CDR3 is 14 amino acids. With V trimmed by 4 bases and J by 8 bases, 8 bases remained unmatched. In DNA form, the CDR3 reads TGTGCCAGCAGCTCTAGACAGGGATTCGATGAGCAGTTCTTC. Translating gives CASSSRQGFDEQFF.

The chain is built from TRBV29-1 and TRBJ2-5, with D perhaps matching TRBD2 (7 bases). There are 13 residues in the CDR3. Germline assignment: CDR1 SQVTM and CDR2 ANQGSEA. Between the trimmed V and J ends, which lost 5 bases and 5 bases, there was a span of 15 bases. The CDR3 reads CSVFQGREETQYF. CDR3 bases: TGCAGCGTTTTCCAGGGGAGGGAGGAGACCCAGTACTTC.

The V gene is TRBV2, the J gene TRBJ1-6; 8 nucleotides align to TRBD1. Looked up from germline, CDR1 is SNHLY and CDR2 is FYNNEI. CDR3 size: 15 residues. V trimming: 1 base; J trimming: 6 bases; junction bases outside the gene matches: 2. The chain's CDR3 is CASSEGGQGNSPLHF. In nucleotides, the CDR3 is TGTGCCAGCAGTGAAGGTGGACAGGGTAATTCACCCCTCCACTTT.

This clonotype has just a few counts. The chain employs TRBV20-1 and TRBJ2-4; D unresolved. TRBJ2-5 explains the end of the DNA better; the J call may be wrong. The germline V gene encodes CDR1 DFQATT and CDR2 SNEGSKA (reference sequence). This CDR3 spans 11 amino acids. DNA for the CDR3: TGCAGTGCTCCGGACCTAGAGACCCAGTACTTC. This gives the protein CSAPDLETQYF.

The chain uses TRBV7-6 and TRBJ2-3; TRBD1 matches at 8 bases. This CDR3 has 15 amino acids. Per the germline V gene, CDR1 is SGHVS and CDR2 is FNYEAQ. V lost 5 bases to trimming and J lost 2 bases; unmatched junction nucleotides: 6. The CDR3 protein is CASSPDRVATDTQYF. Written as DNA, the CDR3 is TGTGCCAGCAGCCCGGACAGGGTGGCCACAGATACGCAGTATTTT. Drawing the rest from reference TRBV7-6 and TRBJ2-3, the complete variable domain is GAGVSQSPRYKVTKRGQDVALRCDPISGHVSLYWYRQALGQGPEFLTYFNYEAQQDKSGLPNDRFSAERPEGSISTLTIQRTEQRDSAMYRCASSPDRVATDTQYFGPGTRLTVL.

This clonotype appeared a few times. The chain couples TRBV20-1 to TRBJ1-5; 8 bases match TRBD1. The CDR3 loop spans 14 amino acids. The junction had 5 bases not matched to a gene; V was cut back by 5 bases and J by 2 bases. Per the germline V gene, CDR1 is DFQATT and CDR2 is SNEGSKA (reference sequence). The CDR3 protein is CSAFRTGRNQPQHF. The CDR3 DNA reads TGCAGTGCTTTCCGGACAGGGCGCAATCAGCCCCAGCATTTT.